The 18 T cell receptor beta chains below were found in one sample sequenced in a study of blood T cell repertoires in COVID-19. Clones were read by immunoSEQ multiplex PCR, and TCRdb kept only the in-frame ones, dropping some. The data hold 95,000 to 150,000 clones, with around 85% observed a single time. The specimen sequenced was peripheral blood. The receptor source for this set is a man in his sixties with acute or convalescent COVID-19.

CDR3 in DNA: TGTGCCAGCAGCAAAGTAAAAAGAGGGAATAGCAATCAGCCCCAGCATTTT. This encodes CASSKVKRGNSNQPQHF. The chain employs TRBV21-1 and TRBJ1-5. TRBV21-1 is tagged as a pseudogene. The CDR3 covers 17 residues.

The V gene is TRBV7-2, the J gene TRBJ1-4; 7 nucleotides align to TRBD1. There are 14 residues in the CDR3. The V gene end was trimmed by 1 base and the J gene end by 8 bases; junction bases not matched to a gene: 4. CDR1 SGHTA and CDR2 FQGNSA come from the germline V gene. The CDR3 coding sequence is TGTGCCAGCAGCTTAGGCAGGGGGAGCGAAAAACTGTTTTTT. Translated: CASSLGRGSEKLFF.

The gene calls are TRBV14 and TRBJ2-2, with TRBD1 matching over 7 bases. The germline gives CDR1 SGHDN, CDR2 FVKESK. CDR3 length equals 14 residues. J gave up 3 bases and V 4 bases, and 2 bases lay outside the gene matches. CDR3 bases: TGTGCCAGCAGCCTGACAGGGTACACCGGGGAGCTGTTTTTT. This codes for CASSLTGYTGELFF.

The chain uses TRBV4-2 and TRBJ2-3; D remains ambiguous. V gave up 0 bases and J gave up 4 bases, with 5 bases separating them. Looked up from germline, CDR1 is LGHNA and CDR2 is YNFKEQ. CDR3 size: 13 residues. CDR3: CASSQDVSDTQYF. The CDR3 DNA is TGTGCCAGCAGCCAAGACGTCTCAGATACGCAGTATTTT.

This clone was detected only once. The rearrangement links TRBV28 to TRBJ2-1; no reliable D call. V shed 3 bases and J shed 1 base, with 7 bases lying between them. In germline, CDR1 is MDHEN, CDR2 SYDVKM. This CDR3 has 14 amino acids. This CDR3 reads CASSFYVSYNEQFF. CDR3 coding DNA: TGTGCCAGCAGTTTCTATGTGTCCTACAATGAGCAGTTCTTC.

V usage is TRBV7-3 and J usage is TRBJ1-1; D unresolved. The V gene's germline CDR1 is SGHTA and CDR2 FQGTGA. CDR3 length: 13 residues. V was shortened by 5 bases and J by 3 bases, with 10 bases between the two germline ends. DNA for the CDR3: TGTGCCAGCAGCACGCAGGTTGACACTGAAGCTTTCTTT. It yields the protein CASSTQVDTEAFF.

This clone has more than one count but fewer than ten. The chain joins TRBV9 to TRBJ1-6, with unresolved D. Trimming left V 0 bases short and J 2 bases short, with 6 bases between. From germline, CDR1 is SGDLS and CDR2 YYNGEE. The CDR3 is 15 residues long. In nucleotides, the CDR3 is TGTGCCAGCAGCGTAGAAGCCCCCTATAATTCACCCCTCCACTTT. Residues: CASSVEAPYNSPLHF.

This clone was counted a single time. The CDR3 sequence: CASSPETLVQVFCEQYF. The CDR3 DNA reads TGTGCCAGCTCACCGGAAACTCTAGTACAGGTATTTTGCGAGCAGTACTTC. The rearrangement links TRBV18 to TRBJ2-7; D is perhaps TRBD1 (5 bases). V lost 3 bases, J lost 6 bases, and 24 bases lay in between. This CDR3 has 17 amino acids. CDR1 is KGHSH, CDR2 LQKENI, per germline.

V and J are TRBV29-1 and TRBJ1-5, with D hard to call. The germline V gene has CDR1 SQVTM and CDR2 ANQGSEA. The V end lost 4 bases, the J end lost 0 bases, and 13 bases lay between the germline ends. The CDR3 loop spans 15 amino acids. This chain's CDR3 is CSVGGEGGSNQPQHF. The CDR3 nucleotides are TGCAGCGTTGGGGGTGAGGGCGGTAGCAATCAGCCCCAGCATTTT.

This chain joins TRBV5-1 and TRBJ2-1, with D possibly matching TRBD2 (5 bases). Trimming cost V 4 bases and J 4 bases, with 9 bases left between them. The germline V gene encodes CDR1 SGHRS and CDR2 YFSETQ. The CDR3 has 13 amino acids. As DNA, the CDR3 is TGCGCCAGCAGCCTTCGGGGTTACAATGAGCAGTTCTTC. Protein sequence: CASSLRGYNEQFF.

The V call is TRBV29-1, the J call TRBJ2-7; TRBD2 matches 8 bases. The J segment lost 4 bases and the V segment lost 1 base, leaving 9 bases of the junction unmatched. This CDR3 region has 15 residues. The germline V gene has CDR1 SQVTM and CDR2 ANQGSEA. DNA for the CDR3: TGCAGCGTTGAAGGCGCGGCGAGCGGGAGATACGAGCAGTACTTC. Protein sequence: CSVEGAASGRYEQYF.

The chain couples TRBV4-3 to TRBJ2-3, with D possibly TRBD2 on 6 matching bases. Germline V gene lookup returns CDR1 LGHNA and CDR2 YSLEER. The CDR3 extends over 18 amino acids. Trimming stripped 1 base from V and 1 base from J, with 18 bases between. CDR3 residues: CASSQAPSNGGGTDTQYF. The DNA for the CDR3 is TGCGCCAGCAGCCAAGCCCCCTCAAACGGCGGGGGCACAGATACGCAGTATTTT.

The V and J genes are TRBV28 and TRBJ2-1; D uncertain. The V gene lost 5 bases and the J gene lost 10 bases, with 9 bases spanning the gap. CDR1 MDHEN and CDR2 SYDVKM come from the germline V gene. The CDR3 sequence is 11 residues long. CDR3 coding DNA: TGTGCCAGCAGTGGGCCAAAAGAGCAGTTCTTC. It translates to CASSGPKEQFF.

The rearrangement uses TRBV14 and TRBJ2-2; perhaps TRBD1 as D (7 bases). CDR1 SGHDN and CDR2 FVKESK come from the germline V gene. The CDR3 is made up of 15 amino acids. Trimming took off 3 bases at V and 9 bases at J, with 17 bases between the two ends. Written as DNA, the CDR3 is TGTGCCAGCAGCCAGTACCAGGGGGGTCAGTGGGAGCTGTTTTTT. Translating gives CASSQYQGGQWELFF.

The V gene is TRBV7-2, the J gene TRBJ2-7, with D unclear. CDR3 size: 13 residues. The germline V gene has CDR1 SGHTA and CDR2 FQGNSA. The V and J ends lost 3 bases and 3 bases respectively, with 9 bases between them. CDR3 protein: CASSFFLGYEQYF. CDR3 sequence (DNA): TGTGCCAGCAGCTTCTTTCTCGGCTACGAGCAGTACTTC.

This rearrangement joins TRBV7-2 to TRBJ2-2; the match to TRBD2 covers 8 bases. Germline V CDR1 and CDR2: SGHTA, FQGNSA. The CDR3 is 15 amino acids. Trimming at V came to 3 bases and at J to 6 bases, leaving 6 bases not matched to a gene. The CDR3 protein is CASSFDGRASGELFF. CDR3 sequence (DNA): TGTGCCAGCAGCTTCGACGGGAGGGCCTCCGGGGAGCTGTTTTTT.

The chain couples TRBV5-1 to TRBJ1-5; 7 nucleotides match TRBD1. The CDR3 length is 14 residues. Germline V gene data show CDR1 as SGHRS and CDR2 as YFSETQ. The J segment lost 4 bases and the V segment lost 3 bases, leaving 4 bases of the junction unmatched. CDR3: CASSSSGGNQPQHF. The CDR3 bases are TGCGCCAGCAGCTCCTCAGGGGGAAATCAGCCCCAGCATTTT.

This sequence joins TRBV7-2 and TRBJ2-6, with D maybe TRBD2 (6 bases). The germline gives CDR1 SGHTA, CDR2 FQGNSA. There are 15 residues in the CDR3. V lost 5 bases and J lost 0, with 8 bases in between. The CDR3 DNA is TGTGCCAGCAGCGGAGGGAGCTCTGGGGCCAACGTCCTGACTTTC. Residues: CASSGGSSGANVLTF.